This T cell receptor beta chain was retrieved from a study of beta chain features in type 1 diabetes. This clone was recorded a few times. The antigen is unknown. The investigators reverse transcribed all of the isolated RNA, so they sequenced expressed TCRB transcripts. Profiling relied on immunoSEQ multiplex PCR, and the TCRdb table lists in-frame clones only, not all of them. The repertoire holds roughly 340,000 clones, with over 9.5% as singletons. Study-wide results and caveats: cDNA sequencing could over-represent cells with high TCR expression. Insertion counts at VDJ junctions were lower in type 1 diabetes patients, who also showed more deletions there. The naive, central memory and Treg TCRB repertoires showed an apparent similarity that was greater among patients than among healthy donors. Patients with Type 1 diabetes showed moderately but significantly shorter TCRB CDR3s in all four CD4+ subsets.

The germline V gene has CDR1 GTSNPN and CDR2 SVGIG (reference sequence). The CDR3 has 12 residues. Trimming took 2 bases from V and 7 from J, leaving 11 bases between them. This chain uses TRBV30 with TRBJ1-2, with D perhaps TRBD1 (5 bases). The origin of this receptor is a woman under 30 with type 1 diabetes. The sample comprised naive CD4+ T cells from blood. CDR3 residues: CAWSRGWRGYTF. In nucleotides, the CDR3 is TGTGCCTGGAGTAGGGGATGGCGTGGCTACACCTTC.